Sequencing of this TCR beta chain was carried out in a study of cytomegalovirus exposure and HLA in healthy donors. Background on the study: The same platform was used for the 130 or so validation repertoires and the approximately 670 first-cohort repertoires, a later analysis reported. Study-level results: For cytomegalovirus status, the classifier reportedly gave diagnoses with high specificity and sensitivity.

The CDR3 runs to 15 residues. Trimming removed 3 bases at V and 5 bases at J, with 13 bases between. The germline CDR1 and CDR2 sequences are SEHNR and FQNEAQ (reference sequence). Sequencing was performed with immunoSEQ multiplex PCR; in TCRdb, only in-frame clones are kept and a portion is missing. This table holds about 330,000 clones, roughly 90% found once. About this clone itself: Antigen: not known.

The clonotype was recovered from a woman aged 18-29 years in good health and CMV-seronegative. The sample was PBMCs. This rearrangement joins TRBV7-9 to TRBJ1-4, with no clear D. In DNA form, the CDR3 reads TGTGCCAGCAGCTTGACACCCTCATCGAATGAAAAACTGTTTTTT. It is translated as CASSLTPSSNEKLFF.